These T cell receptor beta chains were read from a single sample in a study of T cells in Graves' hyperthyroidism and ophthalmopathy. MiXCR, applied by TCRdb to the multiplex PCR reads, yields one record per CDR3 protein. The data show around 420,000 distinct CDR3 sequences, with approximately 13% seen just once and more than 4.5% held by the top ten. Material for sequencing was blood. Receptor source: a woman aged 18-29 years with Graves' hyperthyroidism. The CDR3 runs from the conserved cysteine through the conserved F or W. The D gene is left open where the match is weak. The listing skips clone size in some rows; elsewhere it reads once, few, many or a size class.

d_gene	v_gene	len	j_gene	abundance	CDR3aa	CDR3nt
TRBD1	TRBV20-1	14	TRBJ1-2	many	CSAVGGQGNYGYTF	TGCAGTGCTGTCGGGGGACAGGGTAACTATGGCTACACCTTC
.	TRBV5-6	15	TRBJ1-5	few	CASSLTGRHNQPQHF	TGTGCCAGCAGCTTAACCGGACGGCACAATCAGCCCCAGCATTTT
.	TRBV6-2/TRBV6-3	11	TRBJ2-1	.	CATLRSYEQFF	TGTGCCACCTTGAGATCCTATGAGCAGTTCTTC
.	TRBV11-2	12	TRBJ2-3	many	CASSLGWDTQYF	TGTGCCAGCAGCTTAGGGTGGGATACGCAGTATTTT
.	TRBV20-1	15	TRBJ2-1	many	CSASPPGLPYNEQFF	TGCAGTGCTAGTCCACCGGGGCTGCCCTACAATGAGCAGTTCTTC
.	TRBV12-3/TRBV12-4	13	TRBJ1-5	many	CASSRYSNQPQHF	TGTGCCAGCAGTCGTTATAGCAATCAGCCCCAGCATTTT
TRBD1	TRBV7-2	16	TRBJ2-2	few	CASSLVGRGPAGELFF	TGTGCCAGCAGCTTAGTGGGCAGGGGGCCGGCCGGGGAGCTGTTTTTT
.	TRBV28	17	TRBJ1-3	few	CASSPPVDGSVGNTIYF	TGTGCCAGCAGCCCCCCAGTGGACGGGTCAGTTGGCAACACCATATATTTT
.	TRBV27	15	TRBJ1-1	.	CASSRGPTPNTEAFF	TGTGCCAGCTCCCGAGGCCCGACACCGAACACTGAAGCTTTCTTT
.	TRBV11-1	12	TRBJ2-7	many	CASRREVGEQYF	TGTGCCAGCAGGCGGGAAGTTGGCGAGCAGTACTTC
.	TRBV27	9	TRBJ2-7	many	CASPSEQYF	TGTGCCAGCCCGAGTGAGCAGTACTTC
TRBD2	TRBV5-1	15	TRBJ2-1	many	CASSLVGTSGYEQFF	TGTGCCAGCAGCTTGGTTGGGACTAGCGGCTATGAGCAGTTCTTC
TRBD2	TRBV3-1	17	TRBJ2-5	few	CASSLTRLAGVGETQYF	TGTGCCAGCAGCCTCACAAGACTAGCGGGAGTCGGAGAGACCCAGTACTTC
TRBD1	TRBV6-1	13	TRBJ1-3	.	CASTGQGANTIYF	TGTGCCAGCACGGGACAGGGGGCGAACACCATATATTTT
TRBD1	TRBV4-2	17	TRBJ2-5	many	CASSQDGTGASQETQYF	TGTGCCAGCAGCCAAGACGGGACAGGAGCTTCCCAAGAGACCCAGTACTTC
TRBD2	TRBV5-5	16	TRBJ2-1	few	CASSILRDYSYNEQFF	TGTGCCAGCAGCATCCTCCGGGACTACTCCTACAATGAGCAGTTCTTC
TRBD1	TRBV20-1	15	TRBJ1-5	many	CSARRGDNSNQPQHF	TGCAGTGCTCGCAGGGGGGATAATAGCAATCAGCCCCAGCATTTT
.	TRBV7-2	16	TRBJ1-3	many	CASSLGPGGPGNTIYF	TGTGCCAGCAGCTTAGGGCCCGGGGGCCCTGGAAACACCATATATTTT
TRBD1	TRBV4-2	16	TRBJ1-6	few	CASSRGQSSYNSPLHF	TGTGCCAGCAGCCGGGGACAGAGCTCCTATAATTCACCCCTCCACTTT
TRBD2	TRBV5-1	18	TRBJ2-1	many	CASSLELASTFDFNEQFF	TGCGCCAGCAGCTTGGAACTAGCGTCCACTTTCGACTTCAATGAGCAGTTCTTC
TRBD1	TRBV7-8	14	TRBJ1-4	.	CASSPQGVGEKLFF	TGTGCCAGCAGCCCACAGGGGGTGGGGGAAAAACTGTTTTTT
TRBD2	TRBV14	15	TRBJ2-7	many	CASSQAGGRVTEQYF	TGTGCCAGCAGCCAAGCGGGAGGGAGGGTCACCGAGCAGTACTTC
TRBD2	TRBV13	17	TRBJ2-2	.	CASSLLVAGLNTGELFF	TGTGCCAGCAGTCTTTTGGTAGCGGGGCTGAACACCGGGGAGCTGTTTTTT
TRBD1	TRBV2	13	TRBJ1-6	.	CASTEQGRSPLHF	TGTGCCAGCACTGAACAGGGGCGCTCACCCCTCCACTTT
TRBD2	TRBV5-4	15	TRBJ2-1	few	CASSYGTSGRHEQFF	TGTGCCAGCAGCTATGGGACTAGCGGGAGACATGAGCAGTTCTTC
TRBD2	TRBV10-3	17	TRBJ2-1	few	CAIRGTSGGNGYNGQFF	TGTGCCATCAGGGGGACTAGCGGTGGCAACGGCTACAATGGGCAGTTCTTC
.	TRBV7-9	15	TRBJ2-1	once	CASSLLVSTPYEQFF	TGTGCCAGCAGCTTATTGGTCTCTACTCCTTATGAGCAGTTCTTC
TRBD1	TRBV11-2	16	TRBJ1-2	many	CASSLEFGTGGFGYTF	TGTGCCAGCAGCTTAGAGTTCGGGACAGGGGGTTTTGGCTACACCTTC
TRBD1	TRBV6-5	14	TRBJ1-2	many	CASSYSGGADGYTF	TGTGCCAGCAGTTACTCAGGGGGCGCAGATGGCTACACCTTC
TRBD1	TRBV5-6	16	TRBJ2-2	few	CASIPRDRANTGELFF	TGTGCCAGCATTCCTAGGGACAGGGCAAACACCGGGGAGCTGTTTTTT
.	TRBV6-5	16	TRBJ1-3	few	CASSLTVPSSGNTIYF	TGTGCCAGCAGTTTGACAGTCCCAAGCTCTGGAAACACCATATATTTT
.	TRBV12-3/TRBV12-4	12	TRBJ1-1	many	CASSGEGGRAFF	TGTGCCAGCAGTGGGGAGGGCGGGAGAGCTTTCTTT
TRBD2	TRBV5-5	16	TRBJ2-1	few	CASSLAAGSTYNEQFF	TGTGCCAGCAGCTTGGCAGCGGGGTCAACCTACAATGAGCAGTTCTTC
.	TRBV18	16	TRBJ2-7	many	CASSPPDRASSYEQYF	TGTGCCAGCTCACCTCCCGACAGAGCCTCCTCCTACGAGCAGTACTTC
.	TRBV4-2	14	TRBJ1-2	.	CASSQGPDRDGLTF	TGTGCCAGCAGCCAGGGCCCAGATCGGGACGGTTTAACCTTC
TRBD1	TRBV6-1	13	TRBJ1-1	many	CASSFQGDTEAFF	TGTGCCAGCAGTTTCCAGGGGGACACTGAAGCTTTCTTT
.	TRBV19	16	TRBJ2-4	few	CASRSTGVLAKNIQYF	TGTGCCAGTAGGTCTACCGGGGTTTTAGCCAAAAACATTCAGTACTTC